The clone carrying this T cell receptor beta chain was seen just once. Its antigen is as yet unknown. The germline V gene encodes CDR1 MNHEY and CDR2 SMNVEV (reference sequence). The length of the CDR3 is 15 residues. V was cut by 6 bases and J by 7 bases, with 16 bases left in between. This sample was taken from a study of T cell responses to AZD1222 COVID-19 vaccine. Measured with immunoSEQ multiplex PCR; TCRdb has only the in-frame clones, and not every one. There are about 180,000 clones in the sample; around 90% occur only once, and roughly 2% lies in the top ten. Study-wide points: Donors were chiefly white British, with a greater number of females, and clonal diversity was perhaps underestimated. Just five or six AZD1222 recipients tested seropositive at baseline. Vaccine-related CD4 TCRs covered spike, predominating at 160-218 and 743-854. Targets within unmutated variant regions were reportedly found for nearly half of spike-specific TCRs.

This sample comprised peripheral blood, obtained 28 days after the second AZD1222 dose. The sequence was collected from an adult who received the AZD1222 COVID-19 vaccine. The chain couples TRBV27 to TRBJ1-6; D might be TRBD1 (5 bases). The CDR3 is CASSPRQGYNSPLHF. In DNA, the CDR3 is TGTGCCAGCAGCCCCCGGCAGGGTTACAATTCACCCCTCCACTTT.